The sequence of this T cell receptor (beta chain) was determined in a study of blood T cells in healthy people across ages. This clonotype was counted a single time. The CDR3 loop spans 14 amino acids. Together with a sample-barcoded 5' primer, a J-beta primer mix was included in a second PCR lasting roughly 6 to 12 cycles. TCRdb re-analysed the 5' RACE reads in MiXCR, keeping a single row per CDR3 protein. The table records roughly 1,300,000 distinct CDR3 sequences, roughly 59% of them present only once. Sequenced input: blood. The gene calls are TRBV21-1 and TRBJ2-5. TRBV21-1 counts as a pseudogene. This receptor was taken from a man aged 18 to 29 in good health. This chain's CDR3 is CASSWTVHQETQYF. The DNA of the CDR3 is TGTGCCAGCAGCTGGACGGTCCACCAAGAGACCCAGTACTTC.